This note documents a single TCR beta chain sequence. The clone's antigen remains unknown. Base quality data are lacking; no much larger clone is found one base away. The collaborating institutions used their own protocols to collect whole blood in K2EDTA tubes. Collaborator samples were shipped for TCRbeta analysis as frozen whole blood, isolated PBMCs, or DNA extracted from either sample type. The sample belongs to a study of blood T cell repertoires in COVID-19 (dated by TCRdb to between 2020 and 2021). Regarding the study in general: Collaborator samples came from the United States, Italy and Spain and covered acute and convalescent phases of COVID-19. The samples were drawn from the first 160 participants of the ongoing ImmuneRACE study and from about 1,200 subjects provided by 6 global collaborators. HLA class I and class II types, where available, came from metadata supplied by the sample provider rather than from assay-based typing. The sample metadata nearly always contained a de-identified subject ID, COVID-19 status, age in years and sex. The prospective study material was composed of cDNA or gDNA derived from T cells, B-cell-depleted T cells, or PBMCs. The dataset comprised deeply sampled blood TCRbeta repertoires from subjects exposed to, actively infected with, or recovered from COVID-19. A freely available public database, intended as a resource for researchers studying the immune response to SARS-CoV-2, is where the repertoires were released.

Study-wide conclusions, independent of this receptor: The quantity of clinical and demographic metadata differed by source and by participant and was supplied without curation.

TCRbeta CDR3 regions were amplified from genomic DNA by means of the immunoSEQ Assay, a bias-controlled multiplex PCR. On the authors' methods: Nucleated cell counts per sample were estimated from amplification of reference gene primers within the assay. Sequence reads were collapsed and filtered to measure the absolute abundance of every unique TCRbeta CDR3 rearrangement. For each sample, productive Simpson clonality was calculated by taking the square root of Simpson's diversity index across productive rearrangements. Drawn from immuneACCESS, this table holds only the in-frame rearrangements with V and J called that TCRdb kept. Clones are partly lost; checked studies trace under half to an unresolved V gene and leave the rest unexplained. The DNA gave D and trimming, while V, J and clone size come from that table. This sample holds approximately 46,000 clones; more than 70% were observed only once. The ten biggest clones cover about 4.2% of the sample.

At the junction V is shortened by 4 bases and J by 5 bases; bases outside the gene matches: 7. The CDR3 has 15 amino acids, counting the end cysteine and phenylalanine. CDR3 DNA only is kept here, 45 bases in frame from base 1. CDR1 MNHNY and CDR2 SVGAGI are derived from the germline V gene (reference sequence). The rearranged segments are TRBV6-6 and TRBJ1-5, with TRBD1 matching 8 junction bases. The sample consisted of peripheral blood. This clonotype originated in a woman in her 70s with acute or convalescent COVID-19. The DNA reads as follows: TGTGCCAGCAGTTCCCGGACAGGGTCAGATCAGCCCCAGCATTTT. This encodes CASSSRTGSDQPQHF.